These T cell receptor beta chains were read from a single sample in a study of cytomegalovirus exposure and HLA in healthy donors. Data came from immunoSEQ multiplex PCR; TCRdb stores just in-frame clones and leaves some out. The data contain about 140,000 clones, around three quarters of them singletons. Material: PBMCs. Receptor source: a man younger than 40 in good health and CMV-seronegative. The CDR3 runs from the conserved cysteine through the conserved F or W. D genes are given only for firm matches. Clone size is shown for a subset of rows, as once, few, many or a class of expanded clone.

D gene	clone size	V gene	J gene	CDR3 DNA	CDR3 protein
TRBD1	once	TRBV25-1	TRBJ2-3	TGTGCCAGCCAAGGACAGGGCGCAGATACGCAGTATTTT	CASQGQGADTQYF
.	.	TRBV27	TRBJ2-7	TGTGCCAGCAGTATCCAGGGGTTCAATTCCGAGCAGTACTTC	CASSIQGFNSEQYF
TRBD2	.	TRBV4-1	TRBJ2-1	TGCGCCAGCAGCCAAGTCCTAGCGGGGTACAATGAGCAGTTCTTC	CASSQVLAGYNEQFF
TRBD2	.	TRBV7-9	TRBJ2-1	TGTGCCAGCAGTGCGACTAGCGGCCGTAAGAATGAGCAGTTCTTC	CASSATSGRKNEQFF
.	.	TRBV5-6	TRBJ1-2	TGTGCCAGCAGCTTGGAGACAGCGCCCCGTCGGGGCTACACCTTC	CASSLETAPRRGYTF
TRBD2	.	TRBV4-1	TRBJ2-1	TGCGCCAGCAGCCAAGGCCCTCCAGCGGGAGGGCCCAATGAGCAGTTCTTC	CASSQGPPAGGPNEQFF
.	.	TRBV27	TRBJ2-7	TGTGCCAGCAGTTCATACAGGTTGGGCTACGAGCAGTACTTC	CASSSYRLGYEQYF
.	.	TRBV5-1	TRBJ1-4	TGCGCCAGCAGCTTAGACGGACTTAATGAAAAACTGTTTTTT	CASSLDGLNEKLFF
.	.	TRBV13	TRBJ1-2	TGTGCCAGCAGCCCCGGGGGTGGGTATGGCTACACCTTC	CASSPGGGYGYTF
TRBD1	.	TRBV6-4	TRBJ1-1	TGTGCCAGCAGTGACATTAAACGGACAGGGTCACAGGGGGTGAACACTGAAGCTTTCTTT	CASSDIKRTGSQGVNTEAFF
TRBD1	.	TRBV19	TRBJ1-5	TGTGCCAGTAGTAGGGACAGTTATCAGCCCCAGCATTTT	CASSRDSYQPQHF
.	.	TRBV2	TRBJ1-5	TGTGCCAGCAGTGGAGAGGCAGCCCATCAGCCCCAGCATTTT	CASSGEAAHQPQHF
TRBD1	few	TRBV2	TRBJ1-3	TGTGCCAGCAGTGACGGACAGGGTGGGGACACCATATATTTT	CASSDGQGGDTIYF
TRBD1	.	TRBV27	TRBJ1-2	TGTGCCAGCAGCCTGGACAGGGCAAACTATGGCTACACCTTC	CASSLDRANYGYTF
TRBD2	.	TRBV4-2	TRBJ2-5	TGTGCCAGCGCTCGAGGGAGGCTAGCGGACCAGACCCAGTACTTC	CASARGRLADQTQYF
.	.	TRBV10-1	TRBJ2-7	TGCGCCAGCAGTGACCGGGACAACTTATACGAGCAGTACTTC	CASSDRDNLYEQYF
.	.	TRBV30	TRBJ2-1	TGTGCCTGGAGTGTAGGCGGGTCTTACAATGAGCAGTTCTTC	CAWSVGGSYNEQFF
.	.	TRBV9	TRBJ2-7	TGTGCCAGCAGCGTAGGTGGACAGTCTGAAGCCTACGAGCAGTACTTC	CASSVGGQSEAYEQYF
TRBD1	.	TRBV29-1	TRBJ1-4	TGCAGCGTGATACCAGGGACAGGGGGCGAAAAACTGTTTTTT	CSVIPGTGGEKLFF
.	.	TRBV19	TRBJ2-1	TGTGCCAGTAGTATAGCGGAGGGAGTATCAGGTGAGCAGTTCTTC	CASSIAEGVSGEQFF
.	few	TRBV5-6	TRBJ2-2	TGTGCCAGCAGCTTGGGACTAAACACCGGGGAGCTGTTTTTT	CASSLGLNTGELFF
.	.	TRBV2	TRBJ1-2	TGTGCCAGCAGTGAATATCTATACTATGGCTACACCTTC	CASSEYLYYGYTF
.	.	TRBV10-3	TRBJ1-4	TGTGCCATCAGCATGGACCCAGGGGAAAAACTGTTTTTT	CAISMDPGEKLFF
TRBD2	.	TRBV6-1	TRBJ2-2	TGTGCCAGCAGTGAAGCGCTTCCCCAGGCTAGCGGGAGCACCGGGGAGCTGTTTTTT	CASSEALPQASGSTGELFF
.	.	TRBV11-1	TRBJ2-3	TGTGCCAGCGCCCAGGGTAGCCGTAGCACAGATACGCAGTATTTT	CASAQGSRSTDTQYF
.	.	TRBV28	TRBJ1-5	TGTGCCAGCAAGCCCTTACTGGGCAATCAGCCCCAGCATTTT	CASKPLLGNQPQHF
TRBD2	.	TRBV5-1	TRBJ2-1	TGCGCCAGCAGCTTGTGGGGTTGGAGCGGGGGATCCAATGAGCAGTTCTTC	CASSLWGWSGGSNEQFF
TRBD1	.	TRBV5-4	TRBJ2-2	TGTGCCAGCAGCAACCGACAGGGGAGGACCGGGGAGCTGTTTTTT	CASSNRQGRTGELFF
TRBD2	.	TRBV5-6	TRBJ2-7	TGTGCCAGCAGCCCCGGCGGGGGGTCCCACGAGCAGTACTTC	CASSPGGGSHEQYF
TRBD2	.	TRBV28	TRBJ2-7	TGTGCCAGCAGTTTAAATCCGCTGAGCCGCGGGACTAGCGGGGGGGCCCAATCCTACGAGCAGTACTTC	CASSLNPLSRGTSGGAQSYEQYF
TRBD1	.	TRBV6-5	TRBJ1-1	TGTGCCAGCAGCCCTAACAGGGGGACTGAAGCTTTCTTT	CASSPNRGTEAFF
TRBD2	.	TRBV28	TRBJ2-7	TGTGCCAGCAGTCTAGCGGGAGGACTCTCCGAGCAGTACTTC	CASSLAGGLSEQYF
.	once	TRBV7-9	TRBJ1-4	TGTGCCAGCAGCATAGCCCAGGCCACAGGGAAACTGTTTTTT	CASSIAQATGKLFF
.	.	TRBV6-5	TRBJ2-2	TGTGCCAGCAGTTACTTAACCGGGGAGCTGTTTTTT	CASSYLTGELFF
TRBD2	.	TRBV7-2	TRBJ2-5	TGTGCCAGCACCCAGAGACTAGCGGAACAAGAGACCCAGTACTTC	CASTQRLAEQETQYF
TRBD1	.	TRBV9	TRBJ2-1	TGTGCCAGCAGCGTAACCGGGACAGGGGACAATGAGCAGTTCTTC	CASSVTGTGDNEQFF
.	.	TRBV5-1	TRBJ2-5	TGCGCCAGCAGCAGTGGGGGGGCGGGGGAGACCCAGTACTTC	CASSSGGAGETQYF
.	.	TRBV5-5	TRBJ2-6	TGTGCCAGCAGCTTGGGACACTCTGGGGCCAACGTCCTGACTTTC	CASSLGHSGANVLTF
TRBD2	.	TRBV5-1	TRBJ2-1	TGCGCCAGCAGCTTGGGACTAGCGGGAGGGAAGAATGAGCAGTTCTTC	CASSLGLAGGKNEQFF
.	few	TRBV5-1	TRBJ2-7	TGCGCCAGCAGCTTGTATTTCGTGGGGGGAAGCTCCTACGAGCAGTACTTC	CASSLYFVGGSSYEQYF
.	.	TRBV28	TRBJ2-6	TGTGCCAGCAGTTTCGGGGGGCCAAGCACTGGGGCCAACGTCCTGACTTTC	CASSFGGPSTGANVLTF
.	.	TRBV6-1	TRBJ2-3	TGTGCCAGCAGTGAATTGGGAGCGAGGTTGCAGTATTTT	CASSELGARLQYF
.	.	TRBV2	TRBJ2-1	TGTGCCAGCAGCGCTTCGGAGCCCTCCTACAATGAGCAGTTCTTC	CASSASEPSYNEQFF
.	.	TRBV6-5	TRBJ1-1	TGTGCCAGCAGTTACAGAGCGGGTAGGACCGAAGCTTTCTTT	CASSYRAGRTEAFF
TRBD2	.	TRBV27	TRBJ2-1	TGTGCCAGCAGTTTAAGGAGCGGGAGGCAGTTCTTC	CASSLRSGRQFF
.	.	TRBV5-6	TRBJ2-7	TGTGCCAGCAGCCTCTACAGCTACGAGCAGTACTTC	CASSLYSYEQYF
.	.	TRBV28	TRBJ1-5	TGTGCCAGCCTTCGCCTCAGAGGCAGCAATCAGCCCCAGCATTTT	CASLRLRGSNQPQHF
.	few	TRBV27	TRBJ2-1	TGTGCCAGCAGTAGGACAGTTAGCTCCTACAATGAGCAGTTCTTC	CASSRTVSSYNEQFF
.	.	TRBV28	TRBJ1-2	TGTGCCAGCAGCGAACGGGGGGGCGGGAACTATGGCTACACCTTC	CASSERGGGNYGYTF
TRBD2	.	TRBV5-1	TRBJ2-5	TGCGCCAGCAGATCCCTGGGGGGGTCTGAGGAGACCCAGTACTTC	CASRSLGGSEETQYF
.	.	TRBV27	TRBJ2-2	TGTGCCAGCTACCCCCAGGCGGGGAGGCCCAAAACACCGGGGGAGCTGTTTTTT	CASYPQAGRPKTPGELFF
TRBD1	.	TRBV28	TRBJ1-3	TGTGCCAGCAGTTTTCGGAAACAGGGGGTACTTGGAAACACCATATATTTT	CASSFRKQGVLGNTIYF